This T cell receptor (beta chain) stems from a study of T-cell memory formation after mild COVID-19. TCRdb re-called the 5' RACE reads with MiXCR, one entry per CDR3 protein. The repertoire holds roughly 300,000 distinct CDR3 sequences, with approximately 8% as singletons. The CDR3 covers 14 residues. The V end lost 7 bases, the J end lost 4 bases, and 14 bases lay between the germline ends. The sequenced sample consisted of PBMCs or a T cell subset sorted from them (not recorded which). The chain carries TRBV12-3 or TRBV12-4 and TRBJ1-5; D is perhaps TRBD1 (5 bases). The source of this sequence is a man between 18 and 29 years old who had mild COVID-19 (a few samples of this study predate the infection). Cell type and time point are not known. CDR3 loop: CASNPGTANQPQHF. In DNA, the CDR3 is TGTGCCAGCAACCCCGGGACCGCTAATCAGCCCCAGCATTTT.